These 30 T cell receptor beta chains were all obtained from the same sample, sequenced in a study of blood T cell repertoires in COVID-19. Clones were sequenced by immunoSEQ multiplex PCR, and TCRdb holds only the in-frame ones, with some missing. The sample has approximately 150,000 clones, about four fifths seen once. Material: peripheral blood. All receptors come from a man in his sixties with active or convalescent COVID-19.

The chain has TRBV7-9 and TRBJ2-2; TRBD1 matches 9 bases. The germline V gene has CDR1 SEHNR and CDR2 FQNEAQ (reference sequence). The CDR3 totals 16 residues. The ends lost 6 bases at V and 4 bases at J; junction bases unmatched: 9. CDR3 sequence reads: CASSSWTGDLTGELFF. The DNA for the CDR3 is TGTGCCAGCAGTTCCTGGACAGGGGATCTCACCGGGGAGCTGTTTTTT.

The chain carries TRBV19 and TRBJ1-6; possibly TRBD1 for D (6 bases). The germline V gene has CDR1 LNHDA and CDR2 SQIVND (reference sequence). The CDR3 consists of 12 residues. The V end lost 4 bases, the J end lost 16 bases, and 14 bases lay between the germline ends. The CDR3 reads CASSKQGERLHF. For the CDR3, the DNA is TGTGCCAGTAGTAAACAGGGAGAGCGGCTCCACTTT. The whole variable domain, remainder taken from reference TRBV19 and TRBJ1-6, is DGGITQSPKYLFRKEGQNVTLSCEQNLNHDAMYWYRQDPGQGLRLIYYSQIVNDFQKGDIAEGYSVSREKKESFPLTVTSAQKNPTAFYLCASSKQGERLHFGNGTRLTVT.

This chain links TRBV27 with TRBJ1-1; 7 nucleotides line up with TRBD1. V dropped 2 bases and J dropped 4; count of bases not matched to a gene: 16. The CDR3 totals 18 residues. CDR1 and CDR2 (germline): MNHEY, SMNVEV (reference sequence). DNA of the CDR3: TGTGCCAGCAGTTTAGTCTTCCACTCGACAGGGCCGAGCACTGAAGCTTTCTTT. Its translation: CASSLVFHSTGPSTEAFF.

V is TRBV12-3 or TRBV12-4 and J is TRBJ2-7, with D possibly being TRBD1 (6 bases). The CDR3 has 13 amino acids. V lost 4 bases and J lost 6, with 13 bases in between. The CDR3 spells CASSSTGPGEQYF. The CDR3 nucleotides read TGTGCCAGCAGTTCCACAGGGCCCGGCGAGCAGTACTTC.

This chain uses TRBV6-2 or TRBV6-3 with TRBJ2-6, with TRBD2 as a possible D gene (6 bases). This CDR3 spans 16 amino acids. The germline V gene has CDR1 MNHEY and CDR2 SVGEGT. V lost 5 bases to trimming and J lost 2 bases, with 13 bases between them. This chain's CDR3 is CASSITGAAGANVLTF. The CDR3 region has the DNA TGTGCCAGCAGTATAACGGGAGCGGCTGGGGCCAACGTCCTGACTTTC.

With regard to this clone: Other DNA variants within this sample encode the same CDR3. V and J are TRBV5-6 and TRBJ1-2, with D perhaps matching TRBD1 (6 bases). Germline assignment: CDR1 SGHDT and CDR2 YYEEEE. The CDR3 totals 12 residues. V dropped 0 bases and J dropped 6 bases, with 6 bases sitting between them. The CDR3 spells CASSLDRDGYTF. The CDR3, as DNA: TGTGCCAGCAGCTTGGACAGGGATGGCTACACCTTC.

This CDR3 reads CASRELAGGSTDTQYF. CDR3 coding DNA: TGCGCCAGCAGGGAACTAGCGGGAGGTAGCACAGATACGCAGTATTTT. V is TRBV5-1 and J is TRBJ2-3; 12 bases map to TRBD2. V trimming: 5 bases; J trimming: 0 bases; junction bases outside the gene matches: 4. Germline CDR1 is SGHRS and CDR2 is YFSETQ. The CDR3 length is 16 residues.

This sequence joins TRBV7-2 and TRBJ1-1; D uncertain. This CDR3 is built from 14 residues. Germline-derived CDR1 and CDR2 are SGHTA and FQGNSA. V lost 0 bases and J 1 base, leaving 6 bases between the germline ends. CDR3 sequence reads: CASSLALANTEAFF. The CDR3 DNA is TGTGCCAGCAGCTTAGCGCTGGCGAACACTGAAGCTTTCTTT.

The rearrangement uses TRBV5-1 and TRBJ2-7, with 9 bases lining up with TRBD1. This CDR3 is built from 14 residues. Germline V gene sequence: CDR1 SGHRS, CDR2 YFSETQ. Trimming cost V 3 bases and J 4 bases; bases outside gene matches: 5. The CDR3 nucleotides are TGCGCCAGCAGCTCTGGACAGGGGTTGTACGAGCAGTACTTC. Translated: CASSSGQGLYEQYF.

As regards this clone: Mismatch with germline at one junction end may stem from a read error. This sequence joins TRBV7-7 and TRBJ2-2; 13 bases are a match to TRBD2. The CDR3 covers 17 residues. Germline V gene data show CDR1 as SSHAT and CDR2 as FNYEAQ (reference sequence). The CDR3 spells CASSRTSGSPNTGELFF. CDR3 nucleotides: TGTGCTAGCAGCCGGACTAGCGGGAGCCCGAACACCGGGGAGCTGTTTTTT.

This clone showed up many times. The chain carries TRBV14 and TRBJ1-2, with D unclear. The germline V and J ends were trimmed by 1 base and 7 bases, with 13 bases remaining between them. This CDR3 contains 14 residues. Germline CDR1 is SGHDN and CDR2 is FVKESK. The CDR3 sequence is CASSQGLREGGYTF. In nucleotides, the CDR3 is TGTGCCAGCAGCCAAGGCCTCCGCGAGGGTGGCTACACCTTC.

In its sample, this clone was seen a few times. The chain carries TRBV2 and TRBJ1-4; 11 nucleotides agree with TRBD1. Germline CDR1 is SNHLY and CDR2 is FYNNEI. With V trimmed by 11 bases and J by 7 bases, 6 bases remained unmatched. This CDR3 has 13 residues. CDR3 nucleotides: TGTGCCGGACAGGGGGCGCTGGGTGAAAAACTGTTTTTT. This codes for CAGQGALGEKLFF.

V is TRBV7-9 and J is TRBJ2-1, with 9 bases fitting TRBD2. The ends lost 5 bases at V and 13 bases at J; junction bases unmatched: 6. From germline, CDR1 is SEHNR and CDR2 FQNEAQ (reference sequence). The CDR3 spans 12 residues. CDR3 sequence: CASSPLAGYQFF. As DNA, the CDR3 is TGTGCCAGCAGCCCCCTAGCGGGGTACCAGTTCTTC.

This sequence joins TRBV19 and TRBJ2-2; the D gene is possibly TRBD1 (5 bases). This CDR3 spans 14 amino acids. The germline CDR1 and CDR2 sequences are LNHDA and SQIVND (reference sequence). Trimming cost V 6 bases and J 3 bases, with 11 bases left between them. The CDR3 sequence: CASSAGWDTGELFF. The CDR3 DNA reads TGTGCCAGTAGCGCAGGGTGGGACACCGGGGAGCTGTTTTTT.

The rearrangement uses TRBV11-2 and TRBJ1-6, with D hard to call. Trimming took off 2 bases at V and 7 bases at J, with 9 bases between the two ends. Germline CDR1 SGHAT, CDR2 FQNNGV. CDR3 length: 14 amino acids. CDR3 coding DNA: TGTGCCAGCAGCTTAAATCCGGGGAATTCACCCCTCCACTTT. Its translation: CASSLNPGNSPLHF.

This chain links TRBV6-5 with TRBJ1-2; TRBD1 matches at 8 bases. The CDR3 has 13 amino acids. The V segment lost 2 bases and the J segment 9 bases; nucleotides outside the gene matches: 5. Germline V gene sequence: CDR1 MNHEY, CDR2 SVGAGI. CDR3 nucleotides: TGTGCCAGCAGTTACCCCACAGGGGGTAGCTACACCTTC. Residues: CASSYPTGGSYTF.

The genes are TRBV6-5 and TRBJ2-7, with 13 bases that match TRBD2. In germline, CDR1 is MNHEY, CDR2 SVGAGI. CDR3 length: 15 amino acids. V was pared by 7 bases and J by 6 bases, with 9 bases of the junction left unmatched. CDR3 in amino acids: CASTRRTSGSGEQYF. Here the CDR3 DNA reads TGTGCCAGCACCAGACGGACTAGCGGGAGTGGCGAGCAGTACTTC.

The chain employs TRBV3-1 (or the pseudogene TRBV3-2) and TRBJ1-2; the D is unclear. V was pared by 3 bases and J by 4 bases, with 15 bases between. This CDR3 spans 15 amino acids. CDR1 is LGHDT and CDR2 is YNNKEL in the germline V gene (reference sequence). CDR3 amino acids: CASSQWEGKGYGYTF. The CDR3 DNA reads TGTGCCAGCAGCCAGTGGGAGGGCAAGGGCTATGGCTACACCTTC.

This chain uses TRBV5-4 with TRBJ1-4; TRBD1 agrees at 7 bases. CDR3 length: 15 amino acids. Germline lookup yields CDR1 SGHNT and CDR2 YYREEE (reference sequence). The junction had 5 bases not matched to a gene; V was cut back by 4 bases and J by 2 bases. DNA for the CDR3: TGTGCCAGCAGCCCCGCGACAGGGACTAATGAAAAACTGTTTTTT. This gives the protein CASSPATGTNEKLFF.

The chain is built from TRBV3-1 (or the pseudogene TRBV3-2) and TRBJ2-1; 9 bases are shared with TRBD2. V shed 4 bases and J 7 bases; nucleotides not matched to a gene: 11. The CDR3 has 16 residues. Germline values: CDR1 LGHDT, CDR2 YNNKEL (reference sequence). As DNA, the CDR3 is TGTGCCAGCAGCCTAGGAACTGGGACTAGCAGAAATGAGCAGTTCTTC. Its translation is CASSLGTGTSRNEQFF.

This rearrangement joins TRBV18 to TRBJ2-1, with 10 positions matching TRBD2. CDR3 length: 16 residues. V lost 0 bases, J lost 7 bases, and 6 bases stayed unmatched. Germline V gene lookup returns CDR1 KGHSH and CDR2 LQKENI. CDR3 sequence (DNA): TGTGCCAGCTCACCACCCACCGGGACTAGCGTAAATGAGCAGTTCTTC. Translation: CASSPPTGTSVNEQFF.

V and J are TRBV5-5 and TRBJ2-1; D may be TRBD1 (5 bases). Between the trimmed V and J ends, which lost 4 bases and 7 bases, there was a span of 9 bases. The CDR3 spans 12 residues. Germline V gives CDR1 SGHKS, CDR2 YYEKEE (reference sequence). The CDR3 spells CASSLQENEQFF. CDR3 in DNA: TGTGCCAGCAGCCTACAGGAAAATGAGCAGTTCTTC.

The gene calls are TRBV28 and TRBJ2-7; 7 nucleotides match TRBD2. Germline assignment: CDR1 MDHEN and CDR2 SYDVKM. The CDR3 length is 13 residues. V was pared by 7 bases and J by 3 bases, with 6 bases of the junction left unmatched. Here the CDR3 reads CASTSGGDYEQYF. The CDR3 DNA reads TGTGCCAGCACCTCGGGAGGAGACTACGAGCAGTACTTC.

This clone has a handful of counts. The chain recombines TRBV6-4 with TRBJ1-5; 8 nucleotides align to TRBD1. The CDR3 totals 16 residues. J gave up 8 bases and V 0 bases, and 9 bases lay outside the gene matches. Germline loops: CDR1 MRHNA, CDR2 SNTAGT. DNA of the CDR3: TGTGCCAGCAGTGACTCCGGCCCAGGGGGCTCGGAGCCCCAGCATTTT. Residues: CASSDSGPGGSEPQHF.

V usage is TRBV7-2 and J usage is TRBJ1-5; D call uncertain. The ends were cut back, 5 bases at V and 1 base at J, with 12 bases in the middle. The CDR3 totals 15 residues. Germline CDR1 SGHTA, CDR2 FQGNSA. The CDR3 protein is CASSALGGSNQPQHF. The DNA for the CDR3 is TGTGCCAGCAGCGCTTTGGGAGGGAGCAATCAGCCCCAGCATTTT.

This clone has only one observation. The chain has TRBV2 and TRBJ1-1; D call uncertain. The V gene lost 11 bases and the J gene lost 0 bases, with 7 bases spanning the gap. The CDR3 totals 11 residues. Germline CDR1 reads SNHLY; CDR2 reads FYNNEI. CDR3 nucleotides: TGTGCCGGAGGGCTGAACACTGAAGCTTTCTTT. Translation gives CAGGLNTEAFF. Full variable domain (rest looked up from reference TRBV2 and TRBJ1-1): EPEVTQTPSHQVTQMGQEVILRCVPISNHLYFYWYRQILGQKVEFLVSFYNNEISEKSEIFDDQFSVERPDGSNFTLKIRSTKLEDSAMYFCAGGLNTEAFFGQGTRLTVV.

This clone was recorded once. This chain links TRBV7-9 with TRBJ2-2; 9 bases are shared with TRBD1. The CDR3 runs to 16 residues. Trimming at V came to 10 bases and at J to 6 bases, leaving 15 bases not matched to a gene. CDR1 SEHNR and CDR2 FQNEAQ come from the germline V gene (reference sequence). The CDR3 here is CATSPGTGRNAGELFF. CDR3 nucleotide sequence: TGTGCCACTTCGCCCGGGACAGGGAGAAATGCCGGGGAGCTGTTTTTT. Combining the CDR3 with reference TRBV7-9 and TRBJ2-2 gives the whole variable domain DTGVSQNPRHKITKRGQNVTFRCDPISEHNRLYWYRQTLGQGPEFLTYFQNEAQLEKSRLLSDRFSAERPKGSFSTLEIQRTEQGDSAMYLCATSPGTGRNAGELFFGEGSRLTVL.

The chain carries TRBV10-3 and TRBJ2-6; no reliable D call. The CDR3 has 13 amino acids. CDR1 ENHRY and CDR2 SYGVKD come from the germline V gene. Trimming left V 6 bases short and J 4 bases short, with 7 bases between. The CDR3 region is CAIRTAGANVLTF. The CDR3 region has the DNA TGTGCCATCAGGACTGCCGGGGCCAACGTCCTGACTTTC.

The chain uses TRBV7-6 and TRBJ2-1; 13 bases align to TRBD2. Germline V gene data show CDR1 as SGHVS and CDR2 as FNYEAQ. The V segment lost 5 bases and the J segment 2 bases; nucleotides outside the gene matches: 0. The CDR3 has 15 residues. The CDR3 loop is CASSGLAGAYNEQFF. As DNA, the CDR3 is TGTGCCAGCAGCGGACTAGCGGGAGCCTACAATGAGCAGTTCTTC.

This chain connects TRBV7-2 to TRBJ2-5, with D possibly matching TRBD2 (5 bases). This CDR3 is built from 12 residues. Germline CDR1 and CDR2: SGHTA and FQGNSA. The V end was cut by 5 bases, the J end by 7 bases, with 11 bases between. The DNA for the CDR3 is TGTGCCAGCAGCCTGGCGGCGGGGACCCAGTACTTC. Residues: CASSLAAGTQYF.